This TCR beta chain was retrieved from a study of human T cells and chemical hapten exposure. Time point of the sample: patch test 1, 2 weeks after DPC sensitization. Treatment: therapeutic diphenylcyclopropenone sensitization with weekly scalp DPC. Alopecia patients between 18 and 70 years old and suitable for DPC were used as donors. This clonotype was seen more than once but under ten times. Individual cDNA molecules each carried unique molecular identifiers attached by the library. Using its own MiXCR run on the RACE reads, TCRdb lists one record per CDR3 protein. The sample lists 84,000 or so distinct CDR3 sequences, over 9.5% occurring once. Sequenced here: whole blood, sampled in connection with sensitization to the hapten diphenylcyclopropenone (DPC). The source is a man aged 35 to 55 with alopecia areata. Some clones in this sample may be carry-over from other donors' samples.

Here the CDR3 reads CASSELQTNQPQHF. The CDR3 coding sequence is TGTGCCAGCAGTGAATTGCAGACCAATCAGCCCCAGCATTTT. The chain carries TRBV2 and TRBJ1-5; D gene unclear. The V end was cut by 2 bases, the J end by 3 bases, with 8 bases between. The germline gives CDR1 SNHLY, CDR2 FYNNEI. The CDR3 is 14 residues long.